Listed here are 3 T cell receptor beta chains from one sample, sequenced in a study of early T cells in non-severe SARS-CoV-2 infection. TCRdb itself ran the 5' RACE reads through MiXCR, one entry per CDR3 protein. Of roughly 50,000 distinct CDR3 sequences listed, 8% are singletons. Material: whole blood. These TCRs come from an adult who was a healthcare worker with PCR-confirmed SARS-CoV-2 infection or an uninfected control (not recorded which).

This clonotype was seen many times. This chain links TRBV4-1 with TRBJ2-7; TRBD2 is a possible D gene (5 bases). V shed 1 base and J shed 3 bases, with 10 bases lying between them. Germline V gene sequence: CDR1 MGHRA, CDR2 YSYEKL. There are 14 residues in the CDR3. The CDR3 loop reads CASSQAEEGYEQYF. CDR3 nucleotides: TGCGCCAGCAGCCAAGCTGAAGAGGGCTACGAGCAGTACTTC.

This clonotype has a count of ten or more. The chain recombines TRBV4-2 with TRBJ2-5; no reliable D call. Germline lookup yields CDR1 LGHNA and CDR2 YNFKEQ. CDR3 length: 16 amino acids. V lost 0 bases and J 5 bases, leaving 16 bases between the germline ends. The CDR3 bases are TGTGCCAGCAGCCAAGATCTAAGGTCCGCTCAGGAGACCCAGTACTTC. This encodes CASSQDLRSAQETQYF.

This clonotype was detected many times. V gene TRBV5-1 combines with J gene TRBJ2-7; D call uncertain. Between the trimmed V and J ends, which lost 3 bases and 4 bases, there was a span of 11 bases. This CDR3 spans 13 amino acids. Germline V gene lookup returns CDR1 SGHRS and CDR2 YFSETQ. The CDR3 protein is CASSSDSFYEQYF. The CDR3, as DNA: TGCGCCAGCAGCTCTGATTCGTTTTACGAGCAGTACTTC.